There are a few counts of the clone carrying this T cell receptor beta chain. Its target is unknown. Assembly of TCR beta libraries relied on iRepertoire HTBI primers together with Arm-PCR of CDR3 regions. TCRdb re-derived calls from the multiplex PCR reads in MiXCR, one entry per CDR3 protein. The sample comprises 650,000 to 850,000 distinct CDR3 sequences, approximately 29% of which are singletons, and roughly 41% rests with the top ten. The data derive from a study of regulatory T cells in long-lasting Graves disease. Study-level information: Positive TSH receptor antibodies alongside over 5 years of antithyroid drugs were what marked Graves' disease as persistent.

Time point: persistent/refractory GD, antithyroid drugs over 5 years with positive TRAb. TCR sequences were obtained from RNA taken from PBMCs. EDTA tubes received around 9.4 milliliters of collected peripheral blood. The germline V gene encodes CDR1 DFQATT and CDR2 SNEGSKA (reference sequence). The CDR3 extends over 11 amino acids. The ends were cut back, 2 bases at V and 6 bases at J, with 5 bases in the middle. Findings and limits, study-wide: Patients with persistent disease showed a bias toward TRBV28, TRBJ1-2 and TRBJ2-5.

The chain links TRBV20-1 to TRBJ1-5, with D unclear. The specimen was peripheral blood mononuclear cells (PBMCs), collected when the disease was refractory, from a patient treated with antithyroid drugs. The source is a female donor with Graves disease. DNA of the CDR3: TGCAGTGCTAGACGGGGTCAGCCCCAGCATTTT. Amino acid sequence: CSARRGQPQHF.